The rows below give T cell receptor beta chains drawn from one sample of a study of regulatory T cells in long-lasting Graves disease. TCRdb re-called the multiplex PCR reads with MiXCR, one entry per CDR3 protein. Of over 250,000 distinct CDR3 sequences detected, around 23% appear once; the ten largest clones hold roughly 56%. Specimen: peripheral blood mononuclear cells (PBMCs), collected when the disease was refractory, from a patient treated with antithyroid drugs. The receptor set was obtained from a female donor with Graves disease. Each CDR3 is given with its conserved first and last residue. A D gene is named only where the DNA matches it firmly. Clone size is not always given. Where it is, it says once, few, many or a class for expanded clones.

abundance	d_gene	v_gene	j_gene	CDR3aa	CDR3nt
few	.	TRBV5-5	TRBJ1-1	CASRTMKRGMNTEAFF	TGTGCCAGCCGTACCATGAAAAGGGGGATGAACACTGAAGCTTTCTTT
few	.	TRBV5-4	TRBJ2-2	CASSPVPGELFF	TGTGCCAGCAGCCCAGTACCCGGGGAGCTGTTTTTT
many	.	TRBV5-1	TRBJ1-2	CASSLKESYGYTF	TGCGCCAGCAGCTTGAAGGAGAGCTATGGCTACACCTTC
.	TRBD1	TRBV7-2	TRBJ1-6	CASSKRQGLYNSPLHF	TGTGCCAGCAGCAAGAGACAGGGCCTATATAATTCACCCCTCCACTTT
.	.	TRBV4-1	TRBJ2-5	CASSQVGVGETQYF	TGCGCCAGCAGCCAAGTAGGGGTTGGAGAGACCCAGTACTTC
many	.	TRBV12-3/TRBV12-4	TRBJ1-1	CASSSHLIGTEAFF	TGTGCCAGCAGTTCCCATTTGATCGGCACTGAAGCTTTCTTT
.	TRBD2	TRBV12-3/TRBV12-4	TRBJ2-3	CASSSGLAGYTDTQYF	TGTGCCAGCAGTTCCGGACTAGCGGGATACACAGATACGCAGTATTTT
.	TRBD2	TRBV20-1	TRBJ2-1	CSARDRRTSGGYNEQFF	TGCAGTGCTAGAGATCGACGGACTAGTGGGGGGTACAATGAGCAGTTCTTC
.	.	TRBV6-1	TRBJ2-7	CAIRVGASYEQYF	TGTGCCATCCGAGTTGGGGCGTCCTACGAGCAGTACTTC
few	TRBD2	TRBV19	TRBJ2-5	CASSIAWASGGQETQYF	TGTGCCAGTAGTATTGCTTGGGCTAGCGGGGGTCAAGAGACCCAGTACTTC
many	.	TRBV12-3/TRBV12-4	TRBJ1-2	CASSLGQVYGYTF	TGTGCCAGCAGTTTAGGGCAGGTTTATGGCTACACCTTC
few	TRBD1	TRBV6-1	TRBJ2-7	CASSTRDRASGEQYF	TGTGCCAGCAGTACCAGGGACAGGGCGTCGGGAGAGCAGTACTTC
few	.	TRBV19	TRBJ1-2	CASSTDTYYGYTF	TGTGCCAGTAGTACTGACACGTACTATGGCTACACCTTC
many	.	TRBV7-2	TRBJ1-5	CASSLVRDNQPQHF	TGTGCCAGCAGCTTAGTCAGGGACAATCAGCCCCAGCATTTT
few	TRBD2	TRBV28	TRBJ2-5	CASSLLAGLETQYF	TGTGCCAGCAGTCTACTAGCGGGATTGGAGACCCAGTACTTC
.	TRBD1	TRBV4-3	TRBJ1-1	CASSQGRTGGKGTEAFF	TGCGCCAGCAGCCAAGGGAGGACAGGGGGTAAAGGAACTGAAGCTTTCTTT
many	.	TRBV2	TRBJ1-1	CASNLFGGEAFF	TGTGCCAGCAACCTCTTCGGGGGAGAAGCTTTCTTT
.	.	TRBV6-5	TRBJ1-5	CASSYSKGGAANQPQHF	TGTGCCAGCAGTTACTCGAAGGGGGGGGCGGCCAATCAGCCCCAGCATTTT
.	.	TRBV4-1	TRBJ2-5	CASSQIFDRGLETQYF	TGCGCCAGCAGCCAAATTTTTGACAGAGGCCTGGAGACCCAGTACTTC
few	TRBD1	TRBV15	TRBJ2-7	CATSLKTGTNYEQYF	TGTGCCACCAGCCTCAAGACAGGGACCAACTACGAGCAGTACTTC
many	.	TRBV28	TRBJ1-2	CASRPLGTAYGYTF	TGTGCCAGCAGGCCTCTGGGGACGGCCTATGGCTACACCTTC
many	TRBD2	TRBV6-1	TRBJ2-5	CASSRTSGRLETQYF	TGTGCCAGCAGCCGTACTAGCGGGAGACTAGAGACCCAGTACTTC
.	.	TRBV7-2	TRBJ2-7	CASSQALFYEQYF	TGTGCCAGCAGCCAAGCCTTATTCTACGAGCAGTACTTC